What follows are 23 T cell receptor beta chains derived from one specimen sequenced in a study of cytomegalovirus exposure and HLA in healthy donors (dated 2017 in TCRdb). Library preparation was by the immunoSEQ multiplex PCR assay. TCRdb limited this immuneACCESS table to in-frame rearrangements with V and J called. A share of clones is missing; checked studies link under half to unresolved V genes, and the rest is unexplained. In all, the sample holds more than 95,000 clones, and roughly 82% of those were seen once. The leading ten clones occupy over 4% of the sample. The sequencing input was PBMCs. The receptors shown here come from a young man in good health and CMV-seronegative.

The V call is TRBV29-1, the J call TRBJ2-3, with 9 bases lining up with TRBD2. The V segment lost 4 bases and the J segment 2 bases; nucleotides outside the gene matches: 10. The CDR3 is made up of 16 amino acids. Germline lookup yields CDR1 SQVTM and CDR2 ANQGSEA. This CDR3 is CSVVMSSGKPTDTQYF. The CDR3 DNA is TGCAGCGTTGTAATGTCTAGCGGGAAACCCACAGATACGCAGTATTTT.

Only a few counts were recorded for this clone. The chain is built from TRBV15 and TRBJ2-7; D may be TRBD2 (5 bases). Trimming removed 6 bases at V and 2 bases at J, with 14 bases between. The germline V gene has CDR1 LNHNV and CDR2 YYDKDF (reference sequence). This CDR3 region has 14 residues. The CDR3 here is CATRESSGTYEQYF. The CDR3 region has the DNA TGTGCCACCAGAGAAAGTTCCGGGACCTACGAGCAGTACTTC. The whole variable domain, filled in from reference TRBV15 and TRBJ2-7, reads DAMVIQNPRYQVTQFGKPVTLSCSQTLNHNVMYWYQQKSSQAPKLLFHYYDKDFNNEADTPDNFQSRRPNTSFCFLDIRSPGLGDTAMYLCATRESSGTYEQYFGPGTRLTVT.

The chain uses TRBV6-5 and TRBJ2-1; 10 positions agree with TRBD1. Germline assignment: CDR1 MNHEY and CDR2 SVGAGI. The ends lost 7 bases at V and 7 bases at J; junction bases unmatched: 10. CDR3 length: 15 residues. Here the CDR3 DNA reads TGTGCCAGCACCCCGCGGACAGGGGGGATTAATGAGCAGTTCTTC. Translated: CASTPRTGGINEQFF.

On this clone: Since a much larger clone is just one base distant, this may be a read error. The chain employs TRBV27 and TRBJ2-3; the match to TRBD2 covers 15 bases. CDR3 length: 15 residues. CDR1 is MNHEY, CDR2 SMNVEV, per germline (reference sequence). With 5 bases clipped from V and 3 bases from J, the junction kept 0 bases outside the gene matches. CDR3 loop: CASSGTSGGTDTQYF. CDR3 coding DNA: TGTGCCAGCAGTGGGACTAGCGGGGGGACAGATACGCAGTATTTT.

The rearrangement links TRBV10-3 to TRBJ2-7, with D possibly being TRBD2 (6 bases). The CDR3 totals 16 residues. V lost 6 bases and J lost 3, with 21 bases in between. Germline CDR1 ENHRY, CDR2 SYGVKD. The CDR3 DNA follows: TGTGCCATCAGGGGCGGGGAGAGGACCGCTTTCTACGAGCAGTACTTC. Translated, it gives CAIRGGERTAFYEQYF.

The CDR3 DNA sequence: TGTGCCAGCAGTCTCCGGGACAGGGGGCGGGTAGGCTACACCTTC. It translates to CASSLRDRGRVGYTF. The chain employs TRBV28 and TRBJ1-2; 12 positions agree with TRBD1. CDR1 is MDHEN, CDR2 SYDVKM, per germline. V was pared by 5 bases and J by 8 bases, with 9 bases of the junction left unmatched. This CDR3 comprises 15 residues.

The genes are TRBV2 and TRBJ2-3; a weak D match, TRBD1 (5 bases). Germline V gene data show CDR1 as SNHLY and CDR2 as FYNNEI. The CDR3 covers 16 residues. The V gene lost 6 bases and the J gene lost 1 base, with 17 bases spanning the gap. Written as DNA, the CDR3 is TGTGCCAGCAGGAACCTGGACATTTTTCGCACAGATACGCAGTATTTT. Translated: CASRNLDIFRTDTQYF.

This clone was observed a few times. The chain recombines TRBV29-1 with TRBJ1-1, with a tentative D call TRBD1 (6 bases). The germline V gene encodes CDR1 SQVTM and CDR2 ANQGSEA. The CDR3 has 13 amino acids. Trimming removed 7 bases at V and 1 base at J, with 13 bases between. For the CDR3, the DNA is TGCAGCGCCGCTACGACAGGGAACACTGAAGCTTTCTTT. This translates into CSAATTGNTEAFF. Full variable domain (outside the CDR3, taken from reference TRBV29-1 and TRBJ1-1): SAVISQKPSRDICQRGTSLTIQCQVDSQVTMMFWYRQQPGQSLTLIATANQGSEATYESGFVIDKFPISRPNLTFSTLTVSNMSPEDSSIYLCSAATTGNTEAFFGQGTRLTVV.

The rearrangement joins TRBV19 to TRBJ1-2; TRBD1 agrees at 9 bases. J lost 3 bases, V lost 6 bases, and 8 bases had no gene match. The germline CDR1 and CDR2 sequences are LNHDA and SQIVND (reference sequence). This CDR3 contains 15 residues. CDR3 sequence (DNA): TGTGCCAGTAGCATTACAGGGGGCCTGGACTATGGCTACACCTTC. This gives the protein CASSITGGLDYGYTF.

Written as DNA, the CDR3 is TGTGCCAGCAGTCGAAGCATAACAGGGGGCGCGAGAGGCCCTGAAGCTTTCTTT. Residues: CASSRSITGGARGPEAFF. V is TRBV7-9 and J is TRBJ1-1, with 9 positions matching TRBD1. After removal of 6 bases from V and 6 bases from J, the junction contained 20 bases not matched to a gene. The CDR3 is 18 residues long. CDR1 is SEHNR and CDR2 is FQNEAQ in the germline V gene (reference sequence).

CDR3 protein: CASSRRYNEQFF. CDR3 nucleotides: TGTGCCAGCAGCCGCAGGTACAATGAGCAGTTCTTC. This chain uses TRBV7-9 with TRBJ2-1; D is undetermined. From germline, CDR1 is SEHNR and CDR2 FQNEAQ (reference sequence). The germline V and J ends were trimmed by 5 bases and 4 bases, with 6 bases remaining between them. The CDR3 has 12 residues.

The gene calls are TRBV6-1 and TRBJ1-5; 10 bases are shared with TRBD1. V shed 6 bases, J shed 7 bases, and the junction held 6 bases outside the gene matches. CDR1 is MNHNS, CDR2 SASEGT, per germline. This CDR3 has 14 residues. Here the CDR3 DNA reads TGTGCCAGCAGCTCGGGACAGGGGAGGCAGCCCCAGCATTTT. Translated: CASSSGQGRQPQHF.

The chain employs TRBV7-9 and TRBJ2-7, with 7 positions matching TRBD2. This CDR3 is 12 amino acids long. Germline CDR1 reads SEHNR; CDR2 reads FQNEAQ (reference sequence). Trimming cost V 5 bases and J 7 bases; bases outside gene matches: 5. The CDR3 is CASSLTSSEQYF. Written as DNA, the CDR3 is TGTGCCAGCAGCCTGACTAGCTCAGAGCAGTACTTC. Combining the CDR3 with reference TRBV7-9 and TRBJ2-7 gives the whole variable domain DTGVSQNPRHKITKRGQNVTFRCDPISEHNRLYWYRQTLGQGPEFLTYFQNEAQLEKSRLLSDRFSAERPKGSFSTLEIQRTEQGDSAMYLCASSLTSSEQYFGPGTRLTVT.

This chain links TRBV7-3 with TRBJ2-1, with D uncertain. The CDR3 sequence is 10 residues long. V was clipped by 3 bases and J by 15 bases, with 9 bases between them. Germline lookup yields CDR1 SGHTA and CDR2 FQGTGA. The CDR3 is CASSFDTLFF. CDR3 DNA sequence: TGTGCCAGCAGCTTCGACACTTTGTTCTTC.

This sequence joins TRBV7-8 and TRBJ1-2, with D unclear. The CDR3 runs to 15 residues. Germline CDR1 and CDR2: SGHVS and FQNEAQ. Trimming removed 7 bases from V and 2 bases from J, with 17 bases in between. The CDR3 DNA sequence: TGTGCCAGCACCCCCTTGAGGGAGATGAACTATGGCTACACCTTC. It is translated as CASTPLREMNYGYTF.

The rearrangement joins TRBV9 to TRBJ2-7; TRBD1 matches at 11 bases. The junction had 6 bases not matched to a gene; V was cut back by 4 bases and J by 3 bases. This CDR3 is built from 15 residues. Germline CDR1 and CDR2: SGDLS and YYNGEE. The CDR3 protein is CASSLGTGGIYEQYF. CDR3 sequence (DNA): TGTGCCAGCAGCCTCGGGACAGGGGGAATCTACGAGCAGTACTTC.

This sequence joins TRBV6-1 and TRBJ1-1; D uncertain. Germline V gene sequence: CDR1 MNHNS, CDR2 SASEGT. V lost 9 bases, J lost 1 base, and 12 bases lay in between. The CDR3 loop spans 13 amino acids. The CDR3 region is CASIEGRNTEAFF. CDR3 sequence (DNA): TGTGCCAGTATAGAAGGGAGGAACACTGAAGCTTTCTTT.

V is TRBV27 and J is TRBJ1-2; weak D call: TRBD1 (5 bases). The germline V gene encodes CDR1 MNHEY and CDR2 SMNVEV (reference sequence). The CDR3 is made up of 15 amino acids. The V end was cut by 4 bases, the J end by 3 bases, with 15 bases between. CDR3 DNA sequence: TGTGCCAGCAGTTCCGCCGGGACTGGACACTATGGCTACACCTTC. Translated: CASSSAGTGHYGYTF.

The rearrangement joins TRBV19 to TRBJ2-3; TRBD2 aligns across 8 bases. The ends lost 3 bases at V and 1 base at J; junction bases unmatched: 3. The CDR3 runs to 15 residues. The germline gives CDR1 LNHDA, CDR2 SQIVND (reference sequence). In DNA, the CDR3 is TGTGCCAGTAGTATCCCCGGGAGGGGCACAGATACGCAGTATTTT. It yields the protein CASSIPGRGTDTQYF.

The chain recombines TRBV27 with TRBJ2-1; D may be TRBD2 (5 bases). This CDR3 region has 13 residues. Per germline, CDR1 MNHEY and CDR2 SMNVEV (reference sequence). V was clipped by 8 bases and J by 9 bases, with 17 bases between them. The CDR3 bases are TGTGCCAGCTTTGACAAGCGGCGGAGTGAGCAGTTCTTC. Translated, it gives CASFDKRRSEQFF.

This chain connects TRBV7-8 to TRBJ2-7; TRBD1 is a possible D gene (6 bases). The ends were cut back, 6 bases at V and 1 base at J, with 13 bases in the middle. Germline CDR1 is SGHVS and CDR2 is FQNEAQ. The CDR3 length is 14 residues. The CDR3 spells CASSELQGSYEQYF. As DNA, the CDR3 is TGTGCCAGCAGTGAATTACAGGGATCCTACGAGCAGTACTTC. Together with reference TRBV7-8 and TRBJ2-7, the CDR3 gives the full variable domain: GAGVSQSPRYKVAKRGQDVALRCDPISGHVSLFWYQQALGQGPEFLTYFQNEAQLDKSGLPSDRFFAERPEGSVSTLKIQRTQQEDSAVYLCASSELQGSYEQYFGPGTRLTVT.

This chain uses TRBV6-5 with TRBJ2-5; D might be TRBD1 (6 bases). The germline V and J ends were trimmed by 6 bases and 7 bases, with 15 bases remaining between them. Per the germline V gene, CDR1 is MNHEY and CDR2 is SVGAGI. This CDR3 is built from 13 residues. In DNA form, the CDR3 reads TGTGCCAGCAGCCCCTCCGCCAGGGGGACCCAGTACTTC. Protein: CASSPSARGTQYF.

This chain links TRBV7-8 with TRBJ2-5; a possible D gene is TRBD2 (7 bases). Germline V lookup: CDR1 SGHVS, CDR2 FQNEAQ. The CDR3 is 16 amino acids. Trimming left V 0 bases short and J 2 bases short, with 13 bases between. The CDR3 region is CASSLASRGPQETQYF. The DNA for the CDR3 is TGTGCCAGCAGCTTAGCGTCGCGGGGGCCACAAGAGACCCAGTACTTC.